Below are 2 T cell receptor beta chains sequenced from a single sample in a study of shared clonotypes between healthy human individuals. Only in-frame clones appear in the TCRdb table, and some are missing; sequencing was by immunoSEQ multiplex PCR. The repertoire consists of more than 550,000 clones, with less than 95% occurring once and the leading ten covering approximately 35%. Material: memory CD8+ T cells from PBMCs. Noted subset: CD45RO+ cells pooled with CCR7-negative TemRA cells. These receptors originate from a man aged 18-30 years in good health. Some clones in this sample may be carry-over from other donors' samples.

V usage is TRBV29-1 and J usage is TRBJ1-2; TRBD1 matches at 10 bases. CDR1 and CDR2 (germline): SQVTM, ANQGSEA. With 6 bases clipped from V and 11 bases from J, the junction kept 15 bases outside the gene matches. There are 14 residues in the CDR3. In DNA form, the CDR3 reads TGCAGCGTCCTTTCGTTAGGACAGGGGGTTGGGTACACCTTC. Protein: CSVLSLGQGVGYTF. The complete variable domain, with remaining parts taken from reference TRBV29-1 and TRBJ1-2, reads SAVISQKPSRDICQRGTSLTIQCQVDSQVTMMFWYRQQPGQSLTLIATANQGSEATYESGFVIDKFPISRPNLTFSTLTVSNMSPEDSSIYLCSVLSLGQGVGYTFGSGTRLTVV.

This clone appeared once. The chain has TRBV13 and TRBJ2-1; 8 bases align to TRBD1. The CDR3 is made up of 13 amino acids. Per the germline V gene, CDR1 is PRHDT and CDR2 is FYEKMQ (reference sequence). V shed 3 bases and J 8 bases; nucleotides not matched to a gene: 3. The CDR3 DNA sequence: TGTGCCAGCAGCTTCCGGACAGGGTATGAGCAGTTCTTC. This sequence encodes CASSFRTGYEQFF.